This TCR beta chain was recovered during a study of blood T cell repertoires in COVID-19. In the study overall: Samples of COVID-19 (acute and convalescent) were obtained from the United States, Italy and Spain.

This CDR3 comprises 14 residues. The germline V gene encodes CDR1 SGHTS and CDR2 YDEGEE. Losses at the gene ends were 4 bases for V and 2 bases for J; bases not matched to a gene: 1. The method was immunoSEQ multiplex PCR; TCRdb's version includes in-frame clones alone and lacks a portion of them. The sample has about 280,000 clones, roughly 85% seen once. The clonotype comes from a man between 50 and 59 years old with active or convalescent COVID-19. Specimen: peripheral blood. This chain uses TRBV5-8 with TRBJ2-7, with TRBD1 identical over 12 bases. The CDR3 region is CASSRDRGPYEQYF. CDR3 nucleotide sequence: TGTGCCAGCAGCCGGGACAGGGGGCCCTACGAGCAGTACTTC.